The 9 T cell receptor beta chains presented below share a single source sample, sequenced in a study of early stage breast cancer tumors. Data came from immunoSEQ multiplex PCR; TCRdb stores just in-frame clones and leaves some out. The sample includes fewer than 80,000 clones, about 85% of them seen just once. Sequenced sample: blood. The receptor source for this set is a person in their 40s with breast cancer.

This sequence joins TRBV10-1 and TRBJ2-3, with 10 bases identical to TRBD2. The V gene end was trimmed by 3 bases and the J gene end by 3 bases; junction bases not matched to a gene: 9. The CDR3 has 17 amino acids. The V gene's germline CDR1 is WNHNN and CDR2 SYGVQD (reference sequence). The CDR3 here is CASSDRLAGAGTDTQYF. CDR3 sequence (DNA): TGCGCCAGCAGTGATCGGCTAGCGGGAGCGGGGACAGATACGCAGTATTTT.

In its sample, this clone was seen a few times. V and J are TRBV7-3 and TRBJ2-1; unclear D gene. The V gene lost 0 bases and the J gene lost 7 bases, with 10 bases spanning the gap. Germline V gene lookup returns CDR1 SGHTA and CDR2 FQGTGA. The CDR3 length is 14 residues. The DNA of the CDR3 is TGTGCCAGCAGCTTAACGGGAATCTTAAATGAGCAGTTCTTC. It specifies CASSLTGILNEQFF.

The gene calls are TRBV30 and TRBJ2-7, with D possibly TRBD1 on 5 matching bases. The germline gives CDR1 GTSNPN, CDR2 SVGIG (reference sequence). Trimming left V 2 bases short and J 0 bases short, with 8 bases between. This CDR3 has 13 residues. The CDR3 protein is CAWSPGHSYEQYF. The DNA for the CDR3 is TGTGCCTGGAGTCCAGGGCACTCCTACGAGCAGTACTTC.

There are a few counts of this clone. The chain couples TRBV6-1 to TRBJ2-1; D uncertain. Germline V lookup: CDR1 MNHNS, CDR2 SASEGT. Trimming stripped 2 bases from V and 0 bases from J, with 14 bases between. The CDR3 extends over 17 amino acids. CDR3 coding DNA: TGTGCCAGCAGTGAACAGCCGCTCTCAAGCTCCTACAATGAGCAGTTCTTC. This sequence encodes CASSEQPLSSSYNEQFF.

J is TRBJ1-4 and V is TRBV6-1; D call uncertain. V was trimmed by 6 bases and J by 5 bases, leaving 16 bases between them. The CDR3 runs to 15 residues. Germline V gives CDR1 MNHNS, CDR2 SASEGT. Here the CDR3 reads CASRAPGRENEKLFF. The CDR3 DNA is TGTGCCAGCAGGGCCCCGGGAAGGGAGAATGAAAAACTGTTTTTT.

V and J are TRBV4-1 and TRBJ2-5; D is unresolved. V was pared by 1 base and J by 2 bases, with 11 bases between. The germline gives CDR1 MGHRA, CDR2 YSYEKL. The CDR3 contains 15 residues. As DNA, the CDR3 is TGCGCCAGCAGCCAAGTCGGGTGGCAGCAAGAGACCCAGTACTTC. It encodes CASSQVGWQQETQYF.

The CDR3 DNA sequence: TGCGCCAGCAGCTTAGCGGGAGGGCCGCTAGATACGCAGTATTTT. Amino acids: CASSLAGGPLDTQYF. The V and J genes are TRBV10-2 and TRBJ2-3; TRBD2 matches at 11 bases. Germline loops: CDR1 WSHSY, CDR2 SAAADI. J gave up 5 bases and V 6 bases, and 7 bases lay outside the gene matches. CDR3 length: 15 residues.

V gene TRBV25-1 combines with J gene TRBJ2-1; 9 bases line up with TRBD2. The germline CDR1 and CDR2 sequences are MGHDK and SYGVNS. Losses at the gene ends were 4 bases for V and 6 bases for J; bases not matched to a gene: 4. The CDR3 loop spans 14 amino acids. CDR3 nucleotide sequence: TGTGCCAGCAGTGTAGCGGGAGCTTTCAATGAGCAGTTCTTC. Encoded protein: CASSVAGAFNEQFF.

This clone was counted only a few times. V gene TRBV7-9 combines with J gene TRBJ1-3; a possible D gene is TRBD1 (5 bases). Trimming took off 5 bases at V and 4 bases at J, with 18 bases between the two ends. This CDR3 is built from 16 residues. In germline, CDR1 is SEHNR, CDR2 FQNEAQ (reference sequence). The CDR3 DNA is TGTGCCAGCAGCACCTTAACAGGAGACCTCGGAAACACCATATATTTT. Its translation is CASSTLTGDLGNTIYF.